Below are 19 T cell receptor beta chains sequenced from a single sample in a study of T cell responses to AZD1222 COVID-19 vaccine. Clones were sequenced by immunoSEQ multiplex PCR, and TCRdb holds only the in-frame ones, with some missing. The sample lists some 180,000 clones; about 86% were seen once. The sample was peripheral blood, taken on day 0 of AZD1222 vaccination. These receptors were obtained from an adult in good health.

This chain uses TRBV10-1 with TRBJ2-3; D may be TRBD1 (5 bases). Germline lookup yields CDR1 WNHNN and CDR2 SYGVQD (reference sequence). The length of the CDR3 is 16 residues. V lost 0 bases and J 0 bases, leaving 10 bases between the germline ends. The CDR3 is CASSESRGGSTDTQYF. DNA of the CDR3: TGCGCCAGCAGTGAGTCAAGGGGCGGTAGCACAGATACGCAGTATTTT.

V usage is TRBV7-2 and J usage is TRBJ1-6; D uncertain. The germline V gene encodes CDR1 SGHTA and CDR2 FQGNSA. The CDR3 consists of 11 residues. V was shortened by 3 bases and J by 7 bases, with 1 base between the two germline ends. CDR3 DNA: TGTGCCAGCAGCTTCAATTCACCCCTCCACTTT. Protein: CASSFNSPLHF.

V and J are TRBV18 and TRBJ2-7, with D perhaps matching TRBD1 (5 bases). V was pared by 7 bases and J by 4 bases, with 17 bases between. CDR1 is KGHSH, CDR2 LQKENI, per germline. The CDR3 has 14 residues. CDR3 coding DNA: TGTGCCAGCTGCGAGGCAGGGTCAGTATACGAGCAGTACTTC. This translates into CASCEAGSVYEQYF.

This clone was picked up one time. This chain links TRBV25-1 with TRBJ1-1; weak D call: TRBD1 (5 bases). Germline lookup yields CDR1 MGHDK and CDR2 SYGVNS. This CDR3 spans 15 amino acids. Trimming removed 1 base at V and 5 bases at J, with 14 bases between. The CDR3 region is CASSELGGLGTEAFF. CDR3 nucleotides: TGTGCCAGCAGTGAATTGGGGGGGTTAGGTACTGAAGCTTTCTTT.

This clone was seen a single time. The chain carries TRBV30 and TRBJ2-3; 7 bases align to TRBD1. Per the germline V gene, CDR1 is GTSNPN and CDR2 is SVGIG (reference sequence). The V and J ends lost 4 bases and 4 bases, in that order; junction bases with no gene match: 11. CDR3 length: 15 residues. This CDR3 reads CAWTWDSPRADTQYF. DNA for the CDR3: TGTGCCTGGACATGGGACAGTCCTCGGGCAGATACGCAGTATTTT.

The chain joins TRBV12-3 or TRBV12-4 to TRBJ2-7, with D unresolved. The CDR3 is made up of 13 amino acids. With 1 base removed from V and 3 bases from J, the gap between germline ends came to 7 bases. In DNA form, the CDR3 reads TGTGCCAGCAGTTTAGGGGCAGACTACGAGCAGTACTTC. It encodes CASSLGADYEQYF.

The CDR3 DNA follows: TGTGCCAGCAGCTTGGCGCTTTGGCAGGGGTTTGCTGAAGCTTTCTTT. Amino acids: CASSLALWQGFAEAFF. The rearrangement joins TRBV7-2 to TRBJ1-1; D possibly corresponds to TRBD1 (6 bases). CDR1 and CDR2 (germline): SGHTA, FQGNSA. The CDR3 extends over 16 amino acids. V was cut by 3 bases and J by 6 bases, with 20 bases left in between.

V gene TRBV5-1 combines with J gene TRBJ2-3, with D uncertain. The length of the CDR3 is 11 residues. Trimming shortened V by 5 bases and J by 5 bases, and 6 bases separated the two germline ends. The germline CDR1 and CDR2 sequences are SGHRS and YFSETQ. DNA for the CDR3: TGCGCCAGCAGTGGGCTAGATACGCAGTATTTT. Translated, it gives CASSGLDTQYF.

The J gene is TRBJ2-2, the V gene TRBV11-1; a possible D gene is TRBD2 (5 bases). The CDR3 has 13 amino acids. Germline V gene sequence: CDR1 SGHAT, CDR2 FQDESV (reference sequence). Trimming removed 6 bases at V and 6 bases at J, with 11 bases between. The CDR3 region has the DNA TGTGCCAGCAGTTTCCGGGGATCCGGGGAGCTGTTTTTT. It specifies CASSFRGSGELFF.

The chain recombines TRBV6-2 or TRBV6-3 with TRBJ2-7; the D is unclear. This CDR3 is 15 amino acids long. V was cut by 4 bases and J by 2 bases, with 15 bases left in between. Per germline, CDR1 MNHEY and CDR2 SVGEGT. The CDR3 loop reads CASSSPNRPPYEQYF. CDR3 bases: TGTGCCAGCAGTTCCCCGAACCGGCCGCCCTACGAGCAGTACTTC.

This rearrangement joins TRBV7-9 to TRBJ1-1, with 7 bases that match TRBD1. The trim removed 1 base at V and 4 bases at J, leaving 3 bases unmatched. CDR3 size: 14 residues. Germline V lookup: CDR1 SEHNR, CDR2 FQNEAQ (reference sequence). The CDR3 reads CASSLGQGVTEAFF. Written as DNA, the CDR3 is TGTGCCAGCAGCTTAGGCCAGGGGGTCACTGAAGCTTTCTTT.

This sequence joins TRBV5-1 and TRBJ1-1; D unclear. From germline, CDR1 is SGHRS and CDR2 YFSETQ. The germline V and J ends were trimmed by 0 bases and 2 bases, with 8 bases remaining between them. This CDR3 has 14 residues. In nucleotides, the CDR3 is TGCGCCAGCAGCTTGGCCGTCCAAAACACTGAAGCTTTCTTT. It is translated as CASSLAVQNTEAFF.

The V gene is TRBV9, the J gene TRBJ1-5; no clear D. The CDR3 runs 13 residues. CDR1 SGDLS and CDR2 YYNGEE come from the germline V gene. V lost 0 bases and J lost 6, with 7 bases in between. The CDR3 spells CASSVGGSQPQHF. CDR3 bases: TGTGCCAGCAGCGTAGGAGGGAGTCAGCCCCAGCATTTT.

The rearrangement uses TRBV5-1 and TRBJ2-3; weak D call: TRBD1 (7 bases). Between the trimmed V and J ends, which lost 4 bases and 0 bases, there was a span of 12 bases. In germline, CDR1 is SGHRS, CDR2 YFSETQ. This CDR3 has 15 amino acids. The CDR3 nucleotides are TGCGCCAGCAGCCTTCAGGGGGGAAGCACAGATACGCAGTATTTT. Translating gives CASSLQGGSTDTQYF.

The genes are TRBV7-3 and TRBJ2-3; D remains unclear. This CDR3 region has 13 residues. Trimming pared 0 bases from V and 4 bases from J, leaving 5 bases between. Germline values: CDR1 SGHTA, CDR2 FQGTGA. The CDR3 DNA follows: TGTGCCAGCAGCTTAACGAAGGCAGATACGCAGTATTTT. It is translated as CASSLTKADTQYF. The full variable domain, completed using reference TRBV7-3 and TRBJ2-3, is GAGVSQTPSNKVTEKGKYVELRCDPISGHTALYWYRQSLGQGPEFLIYFQGTGAADDSGLPNDRFFAVRPEGSVSTLKIQRTERGDSAVYLCASSLTKADTQYFGPGTRLTVL.

The chain recombines TRBV6-5 with TRBJ2-7; TRBD2 matches at 7 bases. J lost 5 bases, V lost 5 bases, and 6 bases had no gene match. Germline values: CDR1 MNHEY, CDR2 SVGAGI. The CDR3 length is 13 residues. The CDR3, as DNA: TGTGCCAGCAGTCCCATACTAGCGAACGAGCAGTACTTC. Translating gives CASSPILANEQYF.

The chain couples TRBV27 to TRBJ2-2; 10 bases are shared with TRBD2. Germline-derived CDR1 and CDR2 are MNHEY and SMNVEV (reference sequence). Trimming cost V 7 bases and J 4 bases; bases outside gene matches: 6. This CDR3 region has 15 residues. CDR3 sequence (DNA): TGTGCCAGCAACCTAGCGGGAGAGGTCACCGGGGAGCTGTTTTTT. Protein: CASNLAGEVTGELFF.

This rearrangement joins TRBV13 to TRBJ2-7; D call uncertain. With 2 bases removed from V and 1 base from J, the gap between germline ends came to 9 bases. The CDR3 contains 14 residues. Germline CDR1 is PRHDT and CDR2 is FYEKMQ (reference sequence). CDR3 region: CASSLQPYSYEQYF. DNA for the CDR3: TGTGCCAGCAGCTTACAGCCTTATTCCTACGAGCAGTACTTC.

This clone appeared a few times. The V call is TRBV6-1, the J call TRBJ1-1; maybe TRBD1 (6 bases). CDR3 length: 15 residues. Trimming shortened V by 1 base and J by 2 bases, and 11 bases separated the two germline ends. Germline CDR1 MNHNS, CDR2 SASEGT. The CDR3 coding sequence is TGTGCCAGCAGTGAAGAGTGGACAGTTAACACTGAAGCTTTCTTT. Translated: CASSEEWTVNTEAFF.